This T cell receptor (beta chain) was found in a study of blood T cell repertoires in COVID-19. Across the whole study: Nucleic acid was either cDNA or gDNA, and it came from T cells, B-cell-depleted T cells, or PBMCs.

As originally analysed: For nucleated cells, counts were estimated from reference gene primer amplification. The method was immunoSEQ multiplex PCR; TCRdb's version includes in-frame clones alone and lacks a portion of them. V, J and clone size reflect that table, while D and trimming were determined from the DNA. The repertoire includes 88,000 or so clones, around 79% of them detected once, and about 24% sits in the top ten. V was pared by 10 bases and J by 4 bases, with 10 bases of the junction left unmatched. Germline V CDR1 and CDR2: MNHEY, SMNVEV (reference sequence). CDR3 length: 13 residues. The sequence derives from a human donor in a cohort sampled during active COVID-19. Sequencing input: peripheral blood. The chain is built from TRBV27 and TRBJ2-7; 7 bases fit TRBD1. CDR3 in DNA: TGTGCCACCCACGGTAGGGGGCAGTACGAGCAGTACTTC. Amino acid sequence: CATHGRGQYEQYF.